The rows below give T cell receptor beta chains drawn from one sample of a study of blood T cell repertoires in COVID-19. Sequenced by immunoSEQ multiplex PCR; TCRdb stores in-frame clones only, minus some. The profile shows 200,000 to 250,000 clones, approximately 86% of them singletons. The sequenced sample consisted of PBMCs or T cells enriched from blood (not recorded which). All receptors derive from a woman aged 45 to 65 who had recovered from COVID-19. Each CDR3 is given with its conserved first and last residue. D genes are given only for firm matches. Some rows mark clone size as missing; the rest say once, few, many or name a class of expanded clone.

abundance	j_gene	v_gene	d_gene	CDR3aa	CDR3nt
few	TRBJ1-1	TRBV27	-	CASSWQGNTEAFF	TGTGCCAGCAGTTGGCAGGGCAACACTGAAGCTTTCTTT
-	TRBJ2-2	TRBV2	-	CASTNSLLVGTGELFF	TGTGCCAGCACCAACTCCCTCCTAGTTGGTACCGGGGAGCTGTTTTTT
-	TRBJ2-7	TRBV6-2/TRBV6-3	-	CASSYQASSYEQYF	TGTGCCAGCAGTTATCAGGCCAGCTCCTACGAGCAGTACTTC
-	TRBJ2-5	TRBV27	TRBD1	CASSPQGETQYF	TGTGCCAGCAGTCCACAGGGGGAGACCCAGTACTTC
once	TRBJ2-2	TRBV28	-	CASSLPVNTGELFF	TGTGCCAGCAGTTTACCGGTGAATACCGGGGAGCTGTTTTTT
-	TRBJ2-3	TRBV5-1	TRBD1	CASSLEGGADTQYF	TGCGCCAGCAGCTTGGAAGGGGGCGCAGATACGCAGTATTTT
-	TRBJ1-1	TRBV12-3/TRBV12-4	-	CASSLGGNTEAFF	TGTGCCAGCAGCCTCGGCGGGAACACTGAAGCTTTCTTT
-	TRBJ2-2	TRBV18	TRBD1	CASSPPGQGDTGELFF	TGTGCCAGCTCACCCCCGGGACAGGGAGACACCGGGGAGCTGTTTTTT
-	TRBJ1-2	TRBV27	TRBD1	CASSSTGVDGYTF	TGTGCCAGCAGTTCGACAGGGGTGGATGGCTACACCTTC
-	TRBJ1-2	TRBV7-9	-	CASSLRAPNYGYTF	TGTGCCAGCAGCTTGCGTGCGCCGAACTATGGCTACACCTTC
-	TRBJ1-3	TRBV9	-	CASSSYLGNTIYF	TGTGCCAGCAGCAGTTACCTTGGCAACACCATATATTTT
-	TRBJ2-1	TRBV11-3	TRBD2	CASSLSSGGQQFF	TGTGCCAGCAGCTTATCCTCGGGAGGACAGCAGTTCTTC
-	TRBJ1-2	TRBV30	-	CACFRDFWNYGYTF	TGTGCCTGCTTTCGAGACTTCTGGAACTATGGCTACACCTTC
-	TRBJ2-1	TRBV5-6	TRBD2	CASSPGTSGRSNEQFF	TGTGCCAGCAGCCCCGGGACTAGCGGGAGGTCGAATGAGCAGTTCTTC
few	TRBJ2-1	TRBV6-4	TRBD2	CASSDQGTSLNEQFF	TGTGCCAGCAGTGATCAAGGGACTAGTCTTAATGAGCAGTTCTTC
-	TRBJ2-3	TRBV18	TRBD1	CASSRGQGGADTQYF	TGTGCCAGCTCCCGGGGACAGGGAGGAGCAGATACGCAGTATTTT
-	TRBJ2-5	TRBV5-6	-	CASSFEETQYF	TGTGCCAGCAGCTTTGAGGAGACCCAGTACTTC
few	TRBJ2-3	TRBV19	TRBD2	CASSKTSGGFTDTQYF	TGTGCCAGTAGTAAGACTAGCGGGGGTTTCACAGATACGCAGTATTTT
-	TRBJ2-4	TRBV24-1	TRBD1	CATSDLTTGAQYF	TGTGCCACCAGTGATTTAACGACAGGGGCTCAGTACTTC
-	TRBJ1-1	TRBV7-9	TRBD1	CASSTGTGGTEAFF	TGTGCCAGCAGCACAGGGACAGGTGGAACTGAAGCTTTCTTT
-	TRBJ2-5	TRBV27	TRBD1	CASSGTYRGQETQYF	TGTGCCAGCAGTGGGACGTACAGGGGACAAGAGACCCAGTACTTC
few	TRBJ1-1	TRBV27	TRBD1	CASSPRRGANTEAFF	TGTGCCAGCAGCCCTCGCAGGGGGGCTAACACTGAAGCTTTCTTT
-	TRBJ2-7	TRBV2	-	CASIIITGTVVHEQYF	TGTGCCAGCATTATTATTACAGGGACCGTCGTCCACGAGCAGTACTTC
-	TRBJ2-2	TRBV25-1	TRBD2	CASSGLTSGTGTGELFF	TGTGCCAGCAGTGGGTTAACTAGCGGGACAGGCACCGGGGAGCTGTTTTTT
once	TRBJ2-7	TRBV30	TRBD2	CAWRPLAGGSYEQYF	TGTGCCTGGAGACCTCTGGCGGGAGGCTCTTACGAGCAGTACTTC